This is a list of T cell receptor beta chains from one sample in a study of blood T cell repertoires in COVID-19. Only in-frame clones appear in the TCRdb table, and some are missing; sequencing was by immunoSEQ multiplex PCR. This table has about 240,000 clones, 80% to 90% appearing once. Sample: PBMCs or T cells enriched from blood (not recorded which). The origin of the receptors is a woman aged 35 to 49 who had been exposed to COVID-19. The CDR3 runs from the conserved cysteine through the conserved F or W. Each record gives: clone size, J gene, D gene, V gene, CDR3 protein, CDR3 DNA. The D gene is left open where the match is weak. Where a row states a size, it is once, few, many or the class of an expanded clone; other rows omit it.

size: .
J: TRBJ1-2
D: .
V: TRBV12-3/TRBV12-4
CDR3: CASTLDPTRGYTF
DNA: TGTGCCAGCACCCTAGACCCAACCCGGGGCTACACCTTC

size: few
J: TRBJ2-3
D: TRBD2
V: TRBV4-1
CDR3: CASSLEASGGAYTDTQYF
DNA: TGCGCCAGCAGCCTTGAGGCTAGCGGGGGGGCATACACAGATACGCAGTATTTT

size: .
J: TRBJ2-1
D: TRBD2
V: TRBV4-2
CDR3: CASSLNGAGTSGYNEQFF
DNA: TGTGCCAGCAGCCTAAATGGGGCCGGGACTAGCGGCTACAATGAGCAGTTCTTC

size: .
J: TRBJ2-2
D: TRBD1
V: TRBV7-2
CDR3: CASSLGGQGSTGELFF
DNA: TGTGCCAGCAGCTTAGGGGGACAGGGGAGTACCGGGGAGCTGTTTTTT

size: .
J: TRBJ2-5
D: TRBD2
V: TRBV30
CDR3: CAQRGGGETQYF
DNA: TGTGCCCAACGGGGGGGCGGAGAGACCCAGTACTTC

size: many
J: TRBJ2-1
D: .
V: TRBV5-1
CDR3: CASSLGRGNEQFF
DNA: TGCGCCAGCAGCTTGGGCCGGGGGAATGAGCAGTTCTTC

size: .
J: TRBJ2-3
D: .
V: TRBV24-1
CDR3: CATGAGTGGDTQYF
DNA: TGTGCCACCGGCGCCGGGACTGGGGGAGATACGCAGTATTTT

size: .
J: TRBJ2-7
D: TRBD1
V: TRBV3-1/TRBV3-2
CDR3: CASSPGQGNYEQYF
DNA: TGTGCCAGCAGCCCCGGACAGGGCAACTACGAGCAGTACTTC

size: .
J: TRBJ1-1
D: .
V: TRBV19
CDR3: CASIELGPNTEAFF
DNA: TGTGCCAGTATCGAACTAGGGCCGAACACTGAAGCTTTCTTT

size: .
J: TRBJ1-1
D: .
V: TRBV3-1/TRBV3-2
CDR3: CASSQEGWVGSAFF
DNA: TGTGCCAGCAGCCAAGAGGGCTGGGTTGGGTCAGCTTTCTTT

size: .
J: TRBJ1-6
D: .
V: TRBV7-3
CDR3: CASSYGQTNSPLHF
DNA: TGTGCCAGCAGCTACGGACAGACAAATTCACCCCTCCACTTT

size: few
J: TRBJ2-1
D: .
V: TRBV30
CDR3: CASQGFGSYNEQFF
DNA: TGTGCCAGCCAGGGCTTTGGCTCCTACAATGAGCAGTTCTTC

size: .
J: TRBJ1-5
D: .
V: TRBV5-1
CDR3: CASSLAGVGQPQHF
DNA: TGCGCCAGCAGCTTGGCCGGGGTAGGGCAGCCCCAGCATTTT

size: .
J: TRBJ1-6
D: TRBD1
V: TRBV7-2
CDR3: CASSLQPGQGQSPLHF
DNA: TGTGCCAGCAGCCTCCAACCGGGACAGGGACAGTCACCCCTCCACTTT

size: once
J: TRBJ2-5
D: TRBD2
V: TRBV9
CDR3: CASSASPSLGRGSETQYF
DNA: TGTGCCAGCAGCGCCTCACCATCCCTGGGGCGGGGGTCAGAGACCCAGTACTTC

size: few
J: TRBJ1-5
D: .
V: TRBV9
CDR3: CASSVGTGTQPQHF
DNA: TGTGCCAGCAGCGTAGGAACAGGGACTCAGCCCCAGCATTTT

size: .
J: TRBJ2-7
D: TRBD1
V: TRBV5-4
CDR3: CASSYGRDSSYEQYF
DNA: TGTGCCAGCAGCTACGGCCGGGACAGCTCCTACGAGCAGTACTTC

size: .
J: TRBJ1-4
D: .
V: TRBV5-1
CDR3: CASSTGQPNEKLFF
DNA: TGCGCCAGCAGCACCGGACAGCCTAATGAAAAACTGTTTTTT

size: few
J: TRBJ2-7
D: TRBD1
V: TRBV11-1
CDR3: CASSPGQVYEQYF
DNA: TGTGCCAGCAGCCCTGGACAGGTCTACGAGCAGTACTTC

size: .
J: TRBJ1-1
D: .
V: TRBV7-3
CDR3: CASSLRGFTEAFF
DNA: TGTGCCAGCAGCCTTCGGGGGTTCACTGAAGCTTTCTTT

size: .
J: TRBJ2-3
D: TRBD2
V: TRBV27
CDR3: CASSYGLAGDTQYF
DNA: TGTGCCAGCAGTTATGGGCTAGCGGGAGATACGCAGTATTTT

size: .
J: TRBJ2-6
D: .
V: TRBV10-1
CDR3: CASPESYSGANVLTF
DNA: TGCGCCAGTCCTGAGTCTTACTCTGGGGCCAACGTCCTGACTTTC

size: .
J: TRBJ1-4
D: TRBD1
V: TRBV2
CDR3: CASSDETGSSEKLFF
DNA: TGTGCCAGCAGTGATGAGACAGGGAGTTCTGAAAAACTGTTTTTT

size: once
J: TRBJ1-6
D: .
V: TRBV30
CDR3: CAWSTVNLNSPLHF
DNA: TGTGCCTGGAGTACGGTGAACCTGAATTCACCCCTCCACTTT

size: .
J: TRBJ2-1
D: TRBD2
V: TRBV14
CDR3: CASSQNRLAGVYNEQFF
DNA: TGTGCCAGCAGCCAGAACAGACTAGCGGGGGTATACAATGAGCAGTTCTTC

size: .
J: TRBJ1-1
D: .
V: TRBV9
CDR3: CASSPRDGSPEAFF
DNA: TGTGCCAGCAGCCCCCGGGACGGGAGCCCTGAAGCTTTCTTT

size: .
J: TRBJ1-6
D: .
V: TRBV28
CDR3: CASGRGFNSPLHF
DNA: TGTGCCAGCGGGCGCGGGTTTAATTCACCCCTCCACTTT

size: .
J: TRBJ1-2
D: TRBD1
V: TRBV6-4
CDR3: CASSDCLDREDGYTF
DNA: TGTGCCAGCAGTGACTGCCTGGACAGGGAAGATGGCTACACCTTC

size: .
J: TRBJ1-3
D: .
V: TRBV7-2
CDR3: CASSRGGTGSGNTIYF
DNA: TGTGCCAGCAGCCGGGGCGGGACGGGCTCTGGAAACACCATATATTTT

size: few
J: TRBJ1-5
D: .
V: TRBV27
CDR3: CASICLNQPQHF
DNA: TGTGCCAGCATCTGTTTGAATCAGCCCCAGCATTTT

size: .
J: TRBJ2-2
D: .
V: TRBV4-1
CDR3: CASSQVPPVVGAGELFF
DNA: TGCGCCAGCAGCCAAGTCCCCCCGGTGGTCGGGGCCGGGGAGCTGTTTTTT

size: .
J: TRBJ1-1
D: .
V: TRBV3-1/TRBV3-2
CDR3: CASSQGADTEAFF
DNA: TGTGCCAGCAGCCAAGGGGCAGATACTGAAGCTTTCTTT

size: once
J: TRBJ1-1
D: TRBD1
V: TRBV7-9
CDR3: CASSWAWTGDNTEAFF
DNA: TGTGCCAGCAGCTGGGCCTGGACAGGGGACAACACTGAAGCTTTCTTT

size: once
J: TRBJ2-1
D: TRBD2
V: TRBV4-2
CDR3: CASSPDWTSGGDYNEQFF
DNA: TGTGCCAGCAGCCCAGACTGGACTAGCGGGGGGGATTACAATGAGCAGTTCTTC

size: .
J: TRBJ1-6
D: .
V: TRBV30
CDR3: CAWGGTAVRSPLHF
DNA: TGTGCCTGGGGGGGTACAGCGGTCCGTTCACCCCTCCACTTT

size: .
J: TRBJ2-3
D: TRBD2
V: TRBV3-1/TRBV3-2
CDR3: CASSQDLGLAGALNTQYF
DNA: TGTGCCAGCAGCCAAGACTTGGGACTAGCGGGGGCGCTGAATACGCAGTATTTT

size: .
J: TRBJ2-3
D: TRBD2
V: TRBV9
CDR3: CASSVGGLAATDTQYF
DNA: TGTGCCAGCAGCGTGGGGGGACTAGCGGCCACAGATACGCAGTATTTT

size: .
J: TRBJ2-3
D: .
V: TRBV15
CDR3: CATSRDWGPIDTQYF
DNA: TGTGCCACCAGCAGAGATTGGGGGCCTATAGATACGCAGTATTTT

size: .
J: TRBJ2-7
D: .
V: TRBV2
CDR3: CASKGGVARGYEQYF
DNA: TGTGCCAGCAAAGGAGGGGTGGCCCGCGGCTACGAGCAGTACTTC

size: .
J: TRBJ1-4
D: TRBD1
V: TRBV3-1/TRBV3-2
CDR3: CASSRQGSNEKLFF
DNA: TGTGCCAGCAGCCGACAGGGGTCTAATGAAAAACTGTTTTTT

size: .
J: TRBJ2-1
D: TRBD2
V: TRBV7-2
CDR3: CASSVGLAAYNEQFF
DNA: TGTGCCAGCAGCGTCGGACTAGCGGCCTACAATGAGCAGTTCTTC

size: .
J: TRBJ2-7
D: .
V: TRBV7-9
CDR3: CASVDLGDSYEQYF
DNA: TGTGCCAGTGTCGATCTAGGGGATTCCTACGAGCAGTACTTC

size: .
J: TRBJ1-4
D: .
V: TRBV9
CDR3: CASSVSGATNEKLFF
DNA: TGTGCCAGCAGCGTATCCGGTGCAACTAATGAAAAACTGTTTTTT

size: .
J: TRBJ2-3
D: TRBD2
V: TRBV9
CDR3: CASTSGGPTDTQYF
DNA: TGTGCCAGTACCAGCGGGGGACCCACAGATACGCAGTATTTT

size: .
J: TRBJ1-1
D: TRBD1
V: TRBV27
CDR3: CASSLVGQGRSAAFF
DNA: TGTGCCAGCAGTTTGGTGGGACAGGGGCGTTCGGCAGCTTTCTTT

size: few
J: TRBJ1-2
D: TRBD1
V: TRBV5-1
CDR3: CASSPADRGYGYTF
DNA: TGCGCCAGCAGCCCGGCGGACAGGGGGTATGGCTACACCTTC

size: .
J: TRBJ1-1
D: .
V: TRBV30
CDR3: CAWKGLRPEAFF
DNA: TGTGCCTGGAAGGGACTCAGGCCTGAAGCTTTCTTT

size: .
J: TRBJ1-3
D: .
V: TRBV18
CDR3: CASSPSDSGNTIYF
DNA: TGTGCCAGCTCACCCTCGGACAGTGGAAACACCATATATTTT

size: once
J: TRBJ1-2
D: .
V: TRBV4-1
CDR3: CASSQLGRAGSGSGYTF
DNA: TGCGCCAGCAGCCAACTAGGGAGGGCAGGGTCAGGAAGCGGCTACACCTTC

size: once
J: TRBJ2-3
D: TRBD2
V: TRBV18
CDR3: CASSPSAASGETYTDTQYF
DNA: TGTGCCAGCTCACCAAGCGCGGCTAGCGGGGAGACTTACACAGATACGCAGTATTTT